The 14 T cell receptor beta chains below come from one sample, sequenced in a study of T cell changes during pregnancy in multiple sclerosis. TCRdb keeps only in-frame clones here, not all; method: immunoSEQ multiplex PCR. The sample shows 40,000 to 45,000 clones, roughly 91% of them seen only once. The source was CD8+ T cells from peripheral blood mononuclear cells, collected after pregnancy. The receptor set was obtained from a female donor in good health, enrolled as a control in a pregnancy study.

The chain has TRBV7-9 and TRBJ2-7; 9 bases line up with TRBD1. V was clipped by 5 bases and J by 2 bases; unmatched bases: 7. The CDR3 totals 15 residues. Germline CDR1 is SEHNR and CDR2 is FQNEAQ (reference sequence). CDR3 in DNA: TGTGCCAGCAGCACCGGGACAGGGATCACCTACGAGCAGTACTTC. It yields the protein CASSTGTGITYEQYF.

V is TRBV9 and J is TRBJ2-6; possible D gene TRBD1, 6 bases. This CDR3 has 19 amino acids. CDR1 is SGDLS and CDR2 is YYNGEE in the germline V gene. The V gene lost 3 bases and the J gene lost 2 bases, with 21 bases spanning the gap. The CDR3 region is CASSENINGGAPGANVLTF. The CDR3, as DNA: TGTGCCAGCAGCGAAAACATCAATGGGGGCGCCCCTGGGGCCAACGTCCTGACTTTC.

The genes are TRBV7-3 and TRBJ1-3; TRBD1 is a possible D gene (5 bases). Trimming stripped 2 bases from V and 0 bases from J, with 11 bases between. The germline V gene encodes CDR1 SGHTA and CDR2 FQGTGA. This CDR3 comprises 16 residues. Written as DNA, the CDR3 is TGTGCCAGCAGCTTATTGGGGCAGGGCTCTGGAAACACCATATATTTT. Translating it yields CASSLLGQGSGNTIYF.

The CDR3 region has the DNA TGTGCCAGCAGTGACTCGGGCGGGGGGCCGGAAGATACGCAGTATTTT. It specifies CASSDSGGGPEDTQYF. The chain has TRBV6-4 and TRBJ2-3; 8 bases agree with TRBD2. The CDR3 runs 16 residues. V lost 0 bases, J lost 5 bases, and 7 bases stayed unmatched. Germline CDR1 is MRHNA and CDR2 is SNTAGT.

CDR3 amino acids: CASSPTSTDTQYF. CDR3 nucleotide sequence: TGTGCCAGCAGCCCTACTAGCACAGATACGCAGTATTTT. This chain connects TRBV7-3 to TRBJ2-3; D gene unclear. This CDR3 region has 13 residues. V lost 5 bases to trimming and J lost 0 bases, with 6 bases between them. From germline, CDR1 is SGHTA and CDR2 FQGTGA. The whole variable domain, filled in from reference TRBV7-3 and TRBJ2-3, reads GAGVSQTPSNKVTEKGKYVELRCDPISGHTALYWYRQSLGQGPEFLIYFQGTGAADDSGLPNDRFFAVRPEGSVSTLKIQRTERGDSAVYLCASSPTSTDTQYFGPGTRLTVL.

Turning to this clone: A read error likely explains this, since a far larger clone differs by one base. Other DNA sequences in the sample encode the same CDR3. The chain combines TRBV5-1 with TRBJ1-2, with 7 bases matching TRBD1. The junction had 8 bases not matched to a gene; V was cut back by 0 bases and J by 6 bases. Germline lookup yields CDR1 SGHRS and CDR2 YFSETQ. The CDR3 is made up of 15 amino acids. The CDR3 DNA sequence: TGCGCCAGCAGCTTGGAGTGGGGGCAGGGGGATGGCTACACCTTC. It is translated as CASSLEWGQGDGYTF.

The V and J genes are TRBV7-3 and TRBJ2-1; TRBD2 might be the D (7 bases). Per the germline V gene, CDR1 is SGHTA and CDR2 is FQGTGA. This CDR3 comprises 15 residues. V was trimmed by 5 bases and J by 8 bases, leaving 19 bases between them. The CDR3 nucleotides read TGTGCCAGCAGCCCCGGAAGGGGGGGCGGCTATGAGCAGTTCTTC. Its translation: CASSPGRGGGYEQFF.

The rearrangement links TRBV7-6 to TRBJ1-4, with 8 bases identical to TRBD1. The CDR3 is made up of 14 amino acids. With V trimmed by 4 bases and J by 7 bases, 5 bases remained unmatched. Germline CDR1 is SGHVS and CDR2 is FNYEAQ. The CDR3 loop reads CASSSRGPGEKLFF. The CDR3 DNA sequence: TGTGCCAGCAGCTCCAGGGGGCCAGGTGAAAAACTGTTTTTT.

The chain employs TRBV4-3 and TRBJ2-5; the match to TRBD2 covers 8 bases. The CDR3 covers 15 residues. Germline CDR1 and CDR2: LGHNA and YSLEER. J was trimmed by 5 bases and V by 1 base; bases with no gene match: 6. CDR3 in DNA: TGCGCCAGCAGCCAAGGCGATTCTAGCGGGGAGACCCAGTACTTC. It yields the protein CASSQGDSSGETQYF.

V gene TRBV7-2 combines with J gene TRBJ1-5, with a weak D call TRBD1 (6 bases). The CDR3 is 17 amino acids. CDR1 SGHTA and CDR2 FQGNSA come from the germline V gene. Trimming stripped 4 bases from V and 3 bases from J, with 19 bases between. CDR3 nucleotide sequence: TGTGCCAGCAGCTCACCTGGGACACCGTCTAACAATCAGCCCCAGCATTTT. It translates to CASSSPGTPSNNQPQHF.

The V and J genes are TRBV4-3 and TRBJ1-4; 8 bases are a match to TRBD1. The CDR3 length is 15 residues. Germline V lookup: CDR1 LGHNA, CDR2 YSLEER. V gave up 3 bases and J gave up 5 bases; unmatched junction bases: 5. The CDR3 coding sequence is TGCGCCAGCAGCCAGCGGGGACAGGCAAATGAAAAACTGTTTTTT. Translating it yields CASSQRGQANEKLFF.

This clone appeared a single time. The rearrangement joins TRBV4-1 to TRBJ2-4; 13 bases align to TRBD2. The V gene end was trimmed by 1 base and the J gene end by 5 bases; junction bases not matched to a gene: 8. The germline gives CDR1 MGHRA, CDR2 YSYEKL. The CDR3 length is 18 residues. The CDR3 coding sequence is TGCGCCAGCAGCCAAGGGGAACTAGCGGGGGGGCCTCAAAACATTCAGTACTTC. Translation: CASSQGELAGGPQNIQYF.

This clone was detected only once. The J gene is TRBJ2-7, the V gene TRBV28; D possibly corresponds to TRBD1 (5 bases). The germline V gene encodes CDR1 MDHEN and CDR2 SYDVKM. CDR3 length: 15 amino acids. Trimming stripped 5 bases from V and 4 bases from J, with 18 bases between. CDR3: CASSPTAPSSYEQYF. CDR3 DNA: TGTGCCAGCAGTCCGACAGCCCCTTCCTCTTACGAGCAGTACTTC. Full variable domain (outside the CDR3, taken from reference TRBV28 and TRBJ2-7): DVKVTQSSRYLVKRTGEKVFLECVQDMDHENMFWYRQDPGLGLRLIYFSYDVKMKEKGDIPEGYSVSREKKERFSLILESASTNQTSMYLCASSPTAPSSYEQYFGPGTRLTVT.

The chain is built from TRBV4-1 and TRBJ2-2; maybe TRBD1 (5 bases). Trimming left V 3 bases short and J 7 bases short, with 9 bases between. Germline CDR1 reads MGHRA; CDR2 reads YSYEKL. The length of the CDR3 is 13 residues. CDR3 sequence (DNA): TGCGCCAGCAGCCAGGGGCCGGGCGGGGAGCTGTTTTTT. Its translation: CASSQGPGGELFF.